This T cell receptor beta chain was recovered during a study of metastatic and nonmetastatic thyroid tumors. Thyroid surgery was preceded by no treatment in any patient. TCRdb recomputed clones from the PCR reads via MiXCR. The sample yields tens of thousands of clones, about a sixth seen once. This CDR3 is 15 amino acids long. CDR1 and CDR2 from the germline V gene are SGHVS and FQNEAQ. J was trimmed by 5 bases and V by 5 bases; bases with no gene match: 2. What was sequenced was blood. The receptor was derived from a male donor with papillary thyroid cancer or a benign thyroid nodule (not recorded which). Some clones in this sample may be carry-over from other donors' samples. The chain links TRBV7-8 to TRBJ2-1; TRBD2 agrees at 14 bases. The CDR3 region has the DNA TGTGCCAGCAGCGCGGGACTAGCGGGGGACAATGAGCAGTTCTTC. Translating gives CASSAGLAGDNEQFF.